The source of this TCR beta chain is a study of blood T cell repertoires in COVID-19 (TCRdb year 2020). Background for the entire study: Samples covering the acute and convalescent phases of COVID-19 were provided by collaborators in the United States, Italy and Spain. Where available, HLA class I and class II types were taken from metadata supplied by the sample provider and were not determined by assay-based typing. Sample metadata almost always included a de-identified subject ID, COVID-19 status, age in years and sex. Subjects who had been exposed to COVID-19, were actively infected with it, or had recovered from it provided the deeply sampled blood TCRbeta repertoires that made up the dataset. The material from the prospective study consisted of cDNA or gDNA derived from T cells, B-cell-depleted T cells, or PBMCs. Samples were obtained from the ongoing ImmuneRACE study (first 160 participants) and from about 1,300 subjects provided by 6 global collaborators. The repertoires were made available in a free public database intended to serve as a resource for research on the immune response to SARS-CoV-2.

On the study overall, not on this receptor specifically: How much clinical and demographic metadata was included differed by source and by participant, and the metadata was provided uncurated.

Participants in the prospective study were enrolled through a virtual design, were aged roughly 18 to 100 years, and lived in approximately 25 United States geographic areas. In the prospective study, cohorts were assigned on the basis of participant-reported clinical history obtained from a screening survey and a study questionnaire. For ImmuneRACE Cohort 3, a participant was defined as recovered based on two consecutive negative NP/OP PCR tests, clearance by a healthcare professional, or resolution of symptoms. Mobile phlebotomists in the prospective study collected whole blood, serum and a nasopharyngeal or oropharyngeal swab from every participant. Participants in the prospective study had the option to provide additional blood draws and questionnaires over an approximately 2-month period. Prospective study blood samples were shipped either frozen or at room temperature before DNA extraction.

This clone was recorded at least ten times. Its cognate antigen has yet to be identified. Per-base quality was not reported, and no clone a single base away is much larger than it. The immunoSEQ Assay, a bias-controlled multiplex PCR, was used to amplify TCRbeta CDR3 regions from genomic DNA. For the original study's pipeline: The number of nucleated cells in each sample was estimated by amplification of reference gene primers within the assay. To quantify the absolute abundance of each unique TCRbeta CDR3 rearrangement, sequence reads were collapsed and filtered. For each sample, productive Simpson clonality was calculated by taking the square root of Simpson's diversity index across productive rearrangements. This is the immuneACCESS table as TCRdb keeps it, with only in-frame sequences that have V and J called. A part of the clones is gone; compared with another copy, unresolved V genes explain less than half, and the rest is unexplained. V, J and clone size were drawn from that table, and D and trimming were deduced from the DNA. The sample profile shows some 340,000 clones; about four fifths of them were found once. The leading ten clones occupy 5% to 6% of the sample.

The specimen was PBMCs or T cells enriched from blood (not recorded which). This TCR was recovered from a woman in her forties or fifties who had recovered from COVID-19.

The CDR3 protein is CASSTGVRNTIYF. The DNA is as follows: TGTGCCAGCAGTACAGGGGTTAGAAACACCATATATTTT. The chain is made from TRBV25-1 and TRBJ1-3; TRBD1 fits 7 bases in the junction. CDR1 MGHDK and CDR2 SYGVNS are derived from the germline V gene. Trimming leaves V shorter by 5 bases and J shorter by 5 bases, with the junction holding 3 bases beyond the gene matches. The CDR3 sequence holds 13 residues, the cysteine and phenylalanine included. The entry retains the CDR3 DNA only, 39 bases that are in frame from base 1.